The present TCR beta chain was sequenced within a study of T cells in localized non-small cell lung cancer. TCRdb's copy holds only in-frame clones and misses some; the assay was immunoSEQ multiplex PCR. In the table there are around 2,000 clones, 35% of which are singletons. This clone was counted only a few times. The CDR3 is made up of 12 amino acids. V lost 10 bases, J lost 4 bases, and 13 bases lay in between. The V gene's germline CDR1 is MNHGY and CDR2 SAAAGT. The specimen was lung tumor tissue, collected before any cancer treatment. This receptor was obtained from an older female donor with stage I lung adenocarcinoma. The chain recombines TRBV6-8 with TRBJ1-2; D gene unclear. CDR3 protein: CAITEGTYGYTF. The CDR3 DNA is TGTGCCATCACGGAGGGAACCTATGGCTACACCTTC.